A single sample is the source of the 15 T cell receptor beta chains below, sequenced in a study of CD8 T cells in ankylosing spondylitis. Notes on the study in general: Seemingly distinctive of ankylosing spondylitis blood was a TCR beta motif formed by eight highly homologous variants.

TCRdb reprocessed the 5' RACE reads with MiXCR, giving one entry per CDR3 protein. The data contain around 130,000 distinct CDR3 sequences, roughly 18% of them seen just once; the ten biggest clones take up roughly a third. Their cognate antigens are unknown. The sequencing sample was made of blood, either unsorted or a sorted T cell fraction (not recorded which). These TCRs come from a male donor with ankylosing spondylitis.

This clonotype was found many times. The chain joins TRBV20-1 to TRBJ2-1, with a tentative D call TRBD1 (5 bases). CDR3 size: 13 residues. Germline values: CDR1 DFQATT, CDR2 SNEGSKA (reference sequence). With 2 bases removed from V and 3 bases from J, the gap between germline ends came to 8 bases. CDR3 sequence (DNA): TGCAGTGCTAGAATGGACAACTACAATGAGCAGTTCTTC. It is translated as CSARMDNYNEQFF.

This clonotype has a handful of counts. CDR3 in amino acids: CASSLGTEYNEQFF. The DNA for the CDR3 is TGTGCCAGCAGTTTAGGGACAGAATACAATGAGCAGTTCTTC. V and J are TRBV27 and TRBJ2-1; TRBD1 matches 7 bases. The germline gives CDR1 MNHEY, CDR2 SMNVEV (reference sequence). With 2 bases clipped from V and 4 bases from J, the junction kept 2 bases outside the gene matches. This CDR3 comprises 14 residues.

V and J are TRBV27 and TRBJ2-1; D might be TRBD1 (5 bases). This CDR3 contains 12 residues. CDR1 is MNHEY, CDR2 SMNVEV, per germline (reference sequence). Between the trimmed V and J ends, which lost 5 bases and 10 bases, there was a span of 12 bases. CDR3 sequence reads: CASSPGPGEQFF. The CDR3 DNA is TGTGCCAGCAGTCCCGGTCCAGGGGAGCAGTTCTTC.

V usage is TRBV6-1 and J usage is TRBJ1-2; no clear D gene. Germline CDR1 is MNHNS and CDR2 is SASEGT. This CDR3 region has 14 residues. V dropped 5 bases and J dropped 3 bases, with 13 bases sitting between them. The CDR3 loop is CASSTEDRYYGYTF. In nucleotides, the CDR3 is TGTGCCAGCAGTACGGAGGACCGTTACTATGGCTACACCTTC.

V is TRBV7-9 and J is TRBJ2-3, with no clear D. CDR3 size: 16 residues. CDR1 is SEHNR and CDR2 is FQNEAQ in the germline V gene (reference sequence). The V and J ends lost 1 base and 4 bases respectively, with 15 bases between them. In DNA, the CDR3 is TGTGCCAGCAGCTTAGGGAACGGGCTTTGGGCAGATACGCAGTATTTT. This gives the protein CASSLGNGLWADTQYF.

J is TRBJ2-2 and V is TRBV9; D gene unclear. V lost 5 bases to trimming and J lost 3 bases, with 5 bases between them. The CDR3 consists of 12 residues. CDR1 SGDLS and CDR2 YYNGEE come from the germline V gene. The CDR3, as DNA: TGTGCCAGCAGAGGCTACACCGGGGAGCTGTTTTTT. Translation gives CASRGYTGELFF.

J is TRBJ1-4 and V is TRBV15; 7 nucleotides match TRBD1. With V trimmed by 4 bases and J by 5 bases, 7 bases remained unmatched. Per the germline V gene, CDR1 is LNHNV and CDR2 is YYDKDF (reference sequence). This CDR3 contains 15 residues. CDR3: CATSKRTGRNEKLFF. The DNA of the CDR3 is TGTGCCACCAGCAAGAGGACAGGAAGAAATGAAAAACTGTTTTTT. The full variable domain, completed using reference TRBV15 and TRBJ1-4, is DAMVIQNPRYQVTQFGKPVTLSCSQTLNHNVMYWYQQKSSQAPKLLFHYYDKDFNNEADTPDNFQSRRPNTSFCFLDIRSPGLGDTAMYLCATSKRTGRNEKLFFGSGTQLSVL.

The V gene is TRBV29-1, the J gene TRBJ2-3; 11 nucleotides match TRBD2. Per the germline V gene, CDR1 is SQVTM and CDR2 is ANQGSEA. With V trimmed by 3 bases and J by 7 bases, 18 bases remained unmatched. The CDR3 consists of 18 residues. Here the CDR3 reads CSVEGVSGRGDKANTQYF. Here the CDR3 DNA reads TGCAGCGTTGAGGGCGTTAGCGGGAGGGGCGACAAGGCAAATACGCAGTATTTT.

This clonotype occurred a few times. This rearrangement joins TRBV4-1 to TRBJ2-5; D possibly corresponds to TRBD1 (6 bases). The CDR3 is 17 amino acids. The germline CDR1 and CDR2 sequences are MGHRA and YSYEKL. Trimming cost V 0 bases and J 2 bases, with 16 bases left between them. CDR3 amino acids: CASSQDATTQGQETQYF. DNA for the CDR3: TGCGCCAGCAGCCAAGATGCGACTACCCAGGGGCAAGAGACCCAGTACTTC.

This chain connects TRBV27 to TRBJ1-5; D possibly corresponds to TRBD1 (5 bases). The CDR3 totals 16 residues. V was trimmed by 5 bases and J by 3 bases, leaving 17 bases between them. Germline V gives CDR1 MNHEY, CDR2 SMNVEV (reference sequence). This chain's CDR3 is CASSGIKDGHNQPQHF. The CDR3 DNA sequence: TGTGCCAGCAGTGGCATTAAGGACGGACACAATCAGCCCCAGCATTTT.

The chain uses TRBV27 and TRBJ2-7; TRBD1 agrees at 7 bases. Unmatched junction bases numbered 12, after V lost 10 bases and J lost 3 bases. Germline-derived CDR1 and CDR2 are MNHEY and SMNVEV (reference sequence). The CDR3 has 14 amino acids. DNA of the CDR3: TGTGCCACCACCCGTAGGCAGGGGGACTACGAGCAGTACTTC. Encoded protein: CATTRRQGDYEQYF.

This clonotype was counted only a few times. In DNA, the CDR3 is TGTGCCAGCAGCGTAGGGTGGGGCGGGAGCTCCTACGAGCAGTACTTC. Translation gives CASSVGWGGSSYEQYF. The rearrangement uses TRBV9 and TRBJ2-7; TRBD2 agrees at 7 bases. J was trimmed by 0 bases and V by 0 bases; bases with no gene match: 6. Looked up from germline, CDR1 is SGDLS and CDR2 is YYNGEE. This CDR3 is 16 amino acids long.

The rearrangement joins TRBV15 to TRBJ1-1; D is perhaps TRBD1 (5 bases). CDR3 length: 13 residues. Germline V gene lookup returns CDR1 LNHNV and CDR2 YYDKDF (reference sequence). The germline V and J ends were trimmed by 5 bases and 10 bases, with 17 bases remaining between them. The DNA for the CDR3 is TGTGCCACCAGCTTTGGGGGGGAAGATAGAGCTTTCTTT. This encodes CATSFGGEDRAFF.

A single count supports this clonotype. The chain links TRBV5-1 to TRBJ2-7; weak D call: TRBD2 (5 bases). V was cut by 0 bases and J by 5 bases, with 12 bases left in between. The germline V gene encodes CDR1 SGHRS and CDR2 YFSETQ. The CDR3 has 14 residues. The CDR3 here is CASSLVGLVHEQYF. CDR3 nucleotides: TGCGCCAGCAGCTTGGTCGGACTCGTCCACGAGCAGTACTTC.

The V and J genes are TRBV27 and TRBJ2-2; D not resolved. The CDR3 is made up of 14 amino acids. V lost 5 bases to trimming and J lost 4 bases, with 11 bases between them. Per germline, CDR1 MNHEY and CDR2 SMNVEV (reference sequence). CDR3 amino acids: CASSPSPGTGELFF. CDR3 nucleotide sequence: TGTGCCAGCAGTCCCTCCCCTGGCACCGGGGAGCTGTTTTTT.